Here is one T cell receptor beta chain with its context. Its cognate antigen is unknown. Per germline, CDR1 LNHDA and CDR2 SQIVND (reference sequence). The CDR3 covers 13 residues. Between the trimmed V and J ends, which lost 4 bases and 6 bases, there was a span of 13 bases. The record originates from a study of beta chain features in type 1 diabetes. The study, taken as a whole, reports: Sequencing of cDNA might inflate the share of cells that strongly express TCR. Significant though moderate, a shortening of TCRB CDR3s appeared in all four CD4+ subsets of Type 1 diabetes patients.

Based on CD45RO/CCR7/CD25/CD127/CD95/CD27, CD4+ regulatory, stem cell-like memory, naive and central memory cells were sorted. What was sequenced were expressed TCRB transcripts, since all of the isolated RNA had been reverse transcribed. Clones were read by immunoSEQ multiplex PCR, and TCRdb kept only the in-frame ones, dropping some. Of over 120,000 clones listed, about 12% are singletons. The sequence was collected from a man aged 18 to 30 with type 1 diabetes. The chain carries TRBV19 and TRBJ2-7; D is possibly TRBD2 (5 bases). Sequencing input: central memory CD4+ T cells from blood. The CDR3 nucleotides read TGTGCCAGTAGTAGGGGAGACGGCGGCGAGCAGTACTTC. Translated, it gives CASSRGDGGEQYF. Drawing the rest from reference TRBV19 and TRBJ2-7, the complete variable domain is DGGITQSPKYLFRKEGQNVTLSCEQNLNHDAMYWYRQDPGQGLRLIYYSQIVNDFQKGDIAEGYSVSREKKESFPLTVTSAQKNPTAFYLCASSRGDGGEQYFGPGTRLTVT.